These 3 T cell receptor beta chains originate from one sample sequenced in a study of T cell responses to AZD1222 COVID-19 vaccine. Using immunoSEQ multiplex PCR, the repertoire was profiled, and TCRdb retains in-frame clones only, with some absent. This sample yields approximately 270,000 clones, of which 94% are seen a single time; around 0.6% belongs to the top ten. The sample here was peripheral blood, taken 28 days after the second AZD1222 dose. The receptor set was obtained from an adult who received the AZD1222 COVID-19 vaccine.

The genes are TRBV7-9 and TRBJ1-5; 9 bases align to TRBD1. Germline lookup yields CDR1 SEHNR and CDR2 FQNEAQ (reference sequence). The junction had 5 bases not matched to a gene; V was cut back by 3 bases and J by 2 bases. This CDR3 comprises 16 residues. CDR3 nucleotide sequence: TGTGCCAGCAGCTTGGGACAGGGTAGGGGCAATCAGCCCCAGCATTTT. Amino acid sequence: CASSLGQGRGNQPQHF. The full variable domain, with the rest looked up from reference TRBV7-9 and TRBJ1-5, is DTGVSQNPRHKITKRGQNVTFRCDPISEHNRLYWYRQTLGQGPEFLTYFQNEAQLEKSRLLSDRFSAERPKGSFSTLEIQRTEQGDSAMYLCASSLGQGRGNQPQHFGDGTRLSIL.

This chain joins TRBV4-2 and TRBJ2-1, with 7 bases fitting TRBD1. The junction had 6 bases not matched to a gene; V was cut back by 5 bases and J by 5 bases. The CDR3 runs to 14 residues. Per the germline V gene, CDR1 is LGHNA and CDR2 is YNFKEQ. Written as DNA, the CDR3 is TGTGCCAGCAGCGCCCGGGGACAGAACAATGAGCAGTTCTTC. It specifies CASSARGQNNEQFF.

This chain links TRBV27 with TRBJ2-7; a possible D gene is TRBD1 (6 bases). V was pared by 6 bases and J by 3 bases, with 15 bases between. Per the germline V gene, CDR1 is MNHEY and CDR2 is SMNVEV (reference sequence). The CDR3 sequence is 14 residues long. CDR3 loop: CASRGQNSYYEQYF. The CDR3, as DNA: TGTGCCAGCAGAGGACAGAACTCCTACTACGAGCAGTACTTC.